This TCR beta chain stems from a study of STAT3 mutations in large granular lymphocyte leukemia. Broader study findings: A small but highly pathogenic clone may have been missed. In about 30% of the 18 patients, new TCR clonotypes emerged after therapy. Every T-LGLL patient had at least one immunodominant TCRbeta clonotype.

This CDR3 has 14 amino acids. V was trimmed by 3 bases and J by 0 bases, leaving 10 bases between them. Germline V gene sequence: CDR1 SGHNT, CDR2 YYREEE (reference sequence). This clone was seen a single time. Its antigen is undetermined. Approximately 40,000 productive templates were obtained per sample on average. Sequenced by immunoSEQ multiplex PCR; TCRdb stores in-frame clones only, minus some. The sample lists thousands of clones; about 70% were seen once. The genes are TRBV5-4 and TRBJ2-7; perhaps TRBD2 as D (6 bases). Sequencing was carried out using peripheral blood mononuclear cells. The clonotype comes from a man aged 55 to 69 with T-cell large granular lymphocyte leukemia. Some clones in this sample may be carry-over from other donors' samples. In nucleotides, the CDR3 is TGTGCCAGCAGCTCTCGGGGGAGCTCCTACGAGCAGTACTTC. Its translation is CASSSRGSSYEQYF.